This T cell receptor (beta chain) was documented in a study of T cell responses to AZD1222 COVID-19 vaccine. Study results and caveats: When two AZD1222 doses had been given, Spike-specific TCR breadth and depth rose.

CDR3 length: 13 amino acids. Trimming took off 0 bases at V and 8 bases at J, with 8 bases between the two ends. Germline values: CDR1 SGHRS, CDR2 YFSETQ. Generated by immunoSEQ multiplex PCR, the TCRdb table keeps only in-frame clones and is missing some. Here the sample spans under 130,000 clones, 88% being singletons. Remarks on this clone: What it binds is not known.

This TCR was recovered from an adult in good health. Sequenced here: peripheral blood, sampled on day 0 of AZD1222 vaccination. V gene TRBV5-1 combines with J gene TRBJ1-4; D gene uncertain. In nucleotides, the CDR3 is TGCGCCAGCAGCTTGGCCAAGCGGGAAAAACTGTTTTTT. It specifies CASSLAKREKLFF.